This TCR beta chain was profiled in a study of a mutant IDH1 vaccine in newly diagnosed glioma (dated by TCRdb to 2020 to 2022). A note on the overall study: Patients were given eight vaccinations, in weeks 1, 3, 5, 7, 11, 15, 19 and 23, which matched visits V03 through V10. Prior to enrollment, patients had been given standard therapy consisting of radiotherapy alone, temozolomide alone, or radiochemotherapy with temozolomide, with the combination given to most patients. Peripheral blood was drawn at six visits: V03 (baseline), V05, V07, V10, V12 and V13. Vaccination started 4-6 weeks after radiotherapy alone, or was given together with temozolomide cycles in the groups whose treatment included chemotherapy. Longitudinal TCRB deep sequencing was done for 25 treated patients, wherever samples were available for exploratory analyses. Of the 25 to 40 treated patients, roughly 62% were male and 37.5% were female, and the mean age was around 40 years.

The sample's time point label, decoded: week 23, last vaccination. Each vaccine dose, consisting of 300 ug of a 20-mer mutant IDH1 peptide in Montanide, was administered subcutaneously with topical imiquimod. The donors had newly diagnosed IDH1-mutant astrocytomas of WHO grade 3 or 4 that showed loss of nuclear ATRX. The samples were drawn from NOA16, a multicentre, single-arm, open-label phase I trial in Germany that tested a mutant IDH1 peptide vaccine in humans for the first time. Genomic DNA for TCRB sequencing was extracted from EDTA blood using the DNeasy Blood and Tissue Kit. Libraries were built with the immunoSEQ multiplex PCR assay. Rearranged TCR beta chain sequences were amplified using the hsTCRB Kit according to the manufacturer's protocol. Sequencing of TCRB libraries was carried out on an Illumina MiSeq. The original pipeline was this. The kit vendor's proprietary platform handled demultiplexing, trimming and gene mapping. In its TCRdb copy, this immuneACCESS table keeps in-frame sequences only and misses some clones. Where compared with another copy, unresolved V genes explain less than half of these, and the others have no known cause. The V and J calls and clone size come from that table; D and trimming were worked out from the DNA. This sample is represented by 38,000 or so clones; roughly 81% of them were singletons. The biggest ten clones account for 5% to 6.5% of the sample.

A remark on this clone: No cognate antigen has been identified for it. No base-level quality is on record; no much larger clone is a single base apart.

General findings and caveats noted by the study authors: Selection of PBMC samples for TCRB deep sequencing was based on availability. Pseudoprogression seemed to be unrelated to changes in the top peripheral T cell clonotypes found by TCRB sequencing. It was noted by the authors that analyses of patient blood samples could not be reproduced owing to sample limitations. Across multiple MHC alleles, vaccine-induced immune responses were seen in about 93% of patients.

From the cysteine through the phenylalanine, the CDR3 covers 13 amino acids. The read is trimmed to its CDR3 DNA, 39 bases read in frame from base 1. CDR1 and CDR2, looked up from the germline V gene, are ENHRY and SYGVKD. Trimming at the junction amounts to 1 base on V and 4 bases on J, and the germline ends lie 5 bases apart. This chain joins TRBV10-3 to TRBJ1-5, with the D gene not clear enough to name. The receptor was isolated from a man in his forties with glioma. Sample: PBMCs, taken from a glioma patient whose treatment included an IDH1 peptide vaccine. The CDR3 reads CAISEFRNQPQHF. The DNA reads as follows: TGTGCCATCAGTGAGTTTAGAAATCAGCCCCAGCATTTT.